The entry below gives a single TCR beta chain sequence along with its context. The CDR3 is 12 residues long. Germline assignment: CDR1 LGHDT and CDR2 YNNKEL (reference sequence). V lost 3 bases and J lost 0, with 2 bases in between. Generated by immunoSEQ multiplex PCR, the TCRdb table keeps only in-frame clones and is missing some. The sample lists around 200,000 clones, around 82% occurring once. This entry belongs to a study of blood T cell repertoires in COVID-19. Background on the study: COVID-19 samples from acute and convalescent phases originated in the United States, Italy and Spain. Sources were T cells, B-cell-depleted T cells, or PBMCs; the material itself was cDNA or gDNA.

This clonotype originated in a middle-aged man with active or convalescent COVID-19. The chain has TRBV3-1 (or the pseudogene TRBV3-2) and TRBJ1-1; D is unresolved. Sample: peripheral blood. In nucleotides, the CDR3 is TGTGCCAGCAGCCATATGAACACTGAAGCTTTCTTT. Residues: CASSHMNTEAFF.